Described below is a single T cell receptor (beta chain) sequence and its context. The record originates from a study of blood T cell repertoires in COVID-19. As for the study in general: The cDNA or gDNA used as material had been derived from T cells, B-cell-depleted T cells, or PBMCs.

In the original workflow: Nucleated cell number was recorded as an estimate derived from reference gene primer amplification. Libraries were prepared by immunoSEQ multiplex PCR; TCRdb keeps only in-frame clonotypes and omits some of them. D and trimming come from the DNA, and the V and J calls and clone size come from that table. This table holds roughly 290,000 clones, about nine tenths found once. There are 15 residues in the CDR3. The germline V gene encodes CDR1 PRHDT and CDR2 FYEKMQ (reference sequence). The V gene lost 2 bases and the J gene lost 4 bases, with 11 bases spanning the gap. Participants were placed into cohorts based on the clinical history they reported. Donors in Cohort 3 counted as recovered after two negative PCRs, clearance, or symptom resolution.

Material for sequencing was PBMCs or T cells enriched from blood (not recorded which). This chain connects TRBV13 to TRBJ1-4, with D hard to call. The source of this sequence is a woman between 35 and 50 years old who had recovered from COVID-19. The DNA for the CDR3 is TGTGCCAGCAGCTTAAAGGGAGAAGGTAATGAAAAACTGTTTTTT. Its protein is CASSLKGEGNEKLFF.